The 27 T cell receptor beta chains below come from one sample, sequenced in a study of T cells after somatic rescue of genetic block. The method was immunoSEQ multiplex PCR; TCRdb's version includes in-frame clones alone and lacks a portion of them. The sample holds roughly 92,000 clones, around 89% seen once. Material for sequencing was peripheral blood mononuclear cells (PBMCs). These receptors were collected from a woman aged 18-29 years.

V is TRBV7-6 and J is TRBJ2-7; 11 nucleotides agree with TRBD1. Germline CDR1 SGHVS, CDR2 FNYEAQ. Trimming at V came to 5 bases and at J to 5 bases, leaving 11 bases not matched to a gene. This CDR3 has 16 amino acids. The CDR3 nucleotides read TGTGCCAGCAGCCCGAGATCGGGACAGGGGGTACACGAGCAGTACTTC. Its translation is CASSPRSGQGVHEQYF.

J is TRBJ2-5 and V is TRBV27; TRBD1 agrees at 8 bases. The CDR3 consists of 14 residues. Germline V gene data show CDR1 as MNHEY and CDR2 as SMNVEV (reference sequence). The junction had 7 bases not matched to a gene; V was cut back by 5 bases and J by 5 bases. The CDR3 loop is CASSPQGARETQYF. The CDR3, as DNA: TGTGCCAGCAGTCCGCAGGGGGCGCGGGAGACCCAGTACTTC.

This clone was recorded only once. V usage is TRBV5-6 and J usage is TRBJ2-2; 7 nucleotides line up with TRBD1. The germline V gene encodes CDR1 SGHDT and CDR2 YYEEEE. Germline trimming cut 6 bases from V and 5 bases from J; bases unmatched to any gene: 13. The CDR3 is 16 residues long. The CDR3 nucleotides are TGTGCCAGCACCGATACGTGGACAGGAACTACCGGGGAGCTGTTTTTT. Protein: CASTDTWTGTTGELFF.

The J gene is TRBJ2-6, the V gene TRBV4-3; D not certain. This CDR3 spans 14 amino acids. Deletions cut 1 base from V and 2 bases from J, with 3 bases between. CDR1 is LGHNA, CDR2 YSLEER, per germline. CDR3 in DNA: TGCGCCAGCAGCCAAGTAGCTGGGGCCAACGTCCTGACTTTC. Its translation: CASSQVAGANVLTF.

The chain links TRBV2 to TRBJ2-2, with D possibly matching TRBD2 (5 bases). Deletions cut 7 bases from V and 8 bases from J, with 17 bases between. The CDR3 runs 14 residues. Germline V lookup: CDR1 SNHLY, CDR2 FYNNEI. The CDR3 loop is CASTPGIRGGELFF. CDR3 bases: TGTGCCAGCACCCCCGGGATCCGTGGGGGGGAGCTGTTTTTT.

The chain carries TRBV18 and TRBJ2-7; 9 bases line up with TRBD1. Per the germline V gene, CDR1 is KGHSH and CDR2 is LQKENI. The V and J ends lost 0 bases and 6 bases, in that order; junction bases with no gene match: 6. This CDR3 is built from 15 residues. This chain's CDR3 is CASSPPTGGRGEQYF. The CDR3 nucleotides are TGTGCCAGCTCACCACCGACAGGGGGTAGGGGCGAGCAGTACTTC. The entire variable domain, with the rest obtained from reference TRBV18 and TRBJ2-7, is as follows: NAGVMQNPRHLVRRRGQEARLRCSPMKGHSHVYWYRQLPEEGLKFMVYLQKENIIDESGMPKERFSAEFPKEGPSILRIQQVVRGDSAAYFCASSPPTGGRGEQYFGPGTRLTVT.

The chain combines TRBV6-5 with TRBJ1-5; maybe TRBD1 (5 bases). Trimming took 0 bases from V and 5 from J, leaving 14 bases between them. CDR1 MNHEY and CDR2 SVGAGI come from the germline V gene. This CDR3 contains 16 residues. The CDR3 sequence: CASSYSAGWGDQPQHF. In DNA form, the CDR3 reads TGTGCCAGCAGTTACTCGGCAGGGTGGGGCGATCAGCCCCAGCATTTT.

The sample holds one count of this clone. J is TRBJ1-2 and V is TRBV19, with D possibly being TRBD1 (6 bases). In germline, CDR1 is LNHDA, CDR2 SQIVND (reference sequence). V was trimmed by 7 bases and J by 4 bases, leaving 22 bases between them. The CDR3 is 16 amino acids. CDR3 sequence (DNA): TGTGCCAGTATGGTCGGGGGGCGGGTAGGAGCCTATGGCTACACCTTC. Its protein product is CASMVGGRVGAYGYTF.

The chain joins TRBV19 to TRBJ1-5, with D unresolved. This CDR3 comprises 16 residues. V lost 3 bases to trimming and J lost 0 bases, with 12 bases between them. Germline V gene lookup returns CDR1 LNHDA and CDR2 SQIVND (reference sequence). The CDR3 sequence: CASSIQDMYSNQPQHF. CDR3 DNA: TGTGCCAGTAGTATCCAGGATATGTATAGCAATCAGCCCCAGCATTTT.

The chain is built from TRBV27 and TRBJ1-1, with 8 bases lining up with TRBD1. The CDR3 spans 14 residues. Trimming removed 6 bases from V and 2 bases from J; junction bases left unmatched: 5. The germline V gene has CDR1 MNHEY and CDR2 SMNVEV (reference sequence). This CDR3 reads CASRRGTGNTEAFF. The CDR3 region has the DNA TGTGCCAGCAGAAGAGGGACAGGTAACACTGAAGCTTTCTTT.

The count of this clone is one. This chain uses TRBV18 with TRBJ2-1; D not resolved. This CDR3 is built from 13 residues. The germline V and J ends were trimmed by 3 bases and 8 bases, with 11 bases remaining between them. Per the germline V gene, CDR1 is KGHSH and CDR2 is LQKENI. DNA for the CDR3: TGTGCCAGCTCACCCTACGAGATGGATGAGCAGTTCTTC. Translation: CASSPYEMDEQFF.

The V gene is TRBV9, the J gene TRBJ1-3; possible D gene TRBD1, 5 bases. CDR1 and CDR2 from the germline V gene are SGDLS and YYNGEE. CDR3 size: 15 residues. Trimming removed 4 bases from V and 4 bases from J, with 15 bases in between. The CDR3, as DNA: TGTGCCAGCAGCCCAAGCAGGGTGCTCGGAAACACCATATATTTT. Its protein is CASSPSRVLGNTIYF.

The V gene is TRBV7-9, the J gene TRBJ2-5; no firm D call. The V and J ends lost 5 bases and 5 bases respectively, with 6 bases between them. Germline V CDR1 and CDR2: SEHNR, FQNEAQ (reference sequence). The CDR3 loop spans 11 amino acids. In DNA form, the CDR3 reads TGTGCCAGCAGCCCCGCCGAGACCCAGTACTTC. Its translation is CASSPAETQYF. Full variable domain (rest looked up from reference TRBV7-9 and TRBJ2-5): DTGVSQNPRHKITKRGQNVTFRCDPISEHNRLYWYRQTLGQGPEFLTYFQNEAQLEKSRLLSDRFSAERPKGSFSTLEIQRTEQGDSAMYLCASSPAETQYFGPGTRLLVL.

This sequence joins TRBV9 and TRBJ2-7; TRBD2 matches 9 bases. With V trimmed by 4 bases and J by 5 bases, 7 bases remained unmatched. The CDR3 sequence is 14 residues long. Per germline, CDR1 SGDLS and CDR2 YYNGEE. The CDR3 bases are TGTGCCAGCAGCACCAGCGGGAGGTCCAACGAGCAGTACTTC. Protein sequence: CASSTSGRSNEQYF.

The chain employs TRBV30 and TRBJ2-7; D gene ambiguous. Germline V gives CDR1 GTSNPN, CDR2 SVGIG (reference sequence). Trimming stripped 2 bases from V and 0 bases from J, with 11 bases between. The length of the CDR3 is 14 residues. The DNA of the CDR3 is TGTGCCTGGAGTCCTACCGGGCTCTCCTACGAGCAGTACTTC. This translates into CAWSPTGLSYEQYF.

This clone was detected only once. This chain connects TRBV6-1 to TRBJ2-4; perhaps TRBD2 as D (5 bases). Germline CDR1 and CDR2: MNHNS and SASEGT. V lost 3 bases to trimming and J lost 0 bases, with 6 bases between them. This CDR3 has 14 amino acids. The CDR3 sequence: CASSERVAKNIQYF. The CDR3 nucleotides are TGTGCCAGCAGTGAGAGGGTAGCCAAAAACATTCAGTACTTC.

The chain joins TRBV7-9 to TRBJ2-7; perhaps TRBD2 as D (6 bases). Trimming removed 5 bases at V and 4 bases at J, with 18 bases between. This CDR3 contains 15 residues. The germline V gene has CDR1 SEHNR and CDR2 FQNEAQ (reference sequence). As DNA, the CDR3 is TGTGCCAGCAGCCCAGGAGGGCCAGGAAAATACGAGCAGTACTTC. Translation: CASSPGGPGKYEQYF. The full variable domain, its missing parts supplied by reference TRBV7-9 and TRBJ2-7, is DTGVSQNPRHKITKRGQNVTFRCDPISEHNRLYWYRQTLGQGPEFLTYFQNEAQLEKSRLLSDRFSAERPKGSFSTLEIQRTEQGDSAMYLCASSPGGPGKYEQYFGPGTRLTVT.

The CDR3 bases are TGTGCCAGCAGGGGCGGGCCGAGCTACGAGCAGTACTTC. As protein: CASRGGPSYEQYF. V is TRBV27 and J is TRBJ2-7, with D tentatively TRBD2 (5 bases). V was shortened by 6 bases and J by 3 bases, with 12 bases between the two germline ends. The CDR3 is made up of 13 amino acids. Germline CDR1 is MNHEY and CDR2 is SMNVEV (reference sequence).

The chain has TRBV27 and TRBJ2-1; TRBD1 matches 8 bases. The CDR3 runs 15 residues. Germline lookup yields CDR1 MNHEY and CDR2 SMNVEV (reference sequence). The trim removed 5 bases at V and 6 bases at J, leaving 9 bases unmatched. CDR3 bases: TGTGCCAGCAGTCCGAGGACAGGGACTGGCAATGAGCAGTTCTTC. Protein sequence: CASSPRTGTGNEQFF.

The V gene is TRBV19, the J gene TRBJ1-1; D is uncertain. Trimming left V 6 bases short and J 1 base short, with 15 bases between. CDR3 size: 15 residues. CDR1 is LNHDA and CDR2 is SQIVND in the germline V gene (reference sequence). CDR3 in amino acids: CASRAQKQRNTEAFF. CDR3 in DNA: TGTGCCAGTAGGGCTCAAAAACAGAGGAACACTGAAGCTTTCTTT.

This rearrangement joins TRBV4-2 to TRBJ2-5, with D hard to call. Germline V gene data show CDR1 as LGHNA and CDR2 as YNFKEQ. V lost 4 bases, J lost 2 bases, and 11 bases lay in between. The CDR3 length is 14 residues. The DNA of the CDR3 is TGTGCCAGCAGCCCCCTAGTACAACAAGAGACCCAGTACTTC. Its protein is CASSPLVQQETQYF.

Written as DNA, the CDR3 is TGTGCCAGCAGACCCCCGGGACCCCGGGGGGAGACCCAGTACTTC. It specifies CASRPPGPRGETQYF. The chain has TRBV21-1 and TRBJ2-5; TRBD2 is the table's D call and was not checked against the DNA. TRBV21-1 is a recognized pseudogene. This CDR3 has 15 residues.

J is TRBJ1-1 and V is TRBV29-1; D not certain. V was trimmed by 2 bases and J by 1 base, leaving 11 bases between them. CDR1 is SQVTM, CDR2 ANQGSEA, per germline. The CDR3 extends over 14 amino acids. CDR3 DNA: TGCAGCGTTGAAAATCCGGGGTCGAACACTGAAGCTTTCTTT. It codes for CSVENPGSNTEAFF. The full variable domain, completed using reference TRBV29-1 and TRBJ1-1, is SAVISQKPSRDICQRGTSLTIQCQVDSQVTMMFWYRQQPGQSLTLIATANQGSEATYESGFVIDKFPISRPNLTFSTLTVSNMSPEDSSIYLCSVENPGSNTEAFFGQGTRLTVV.

This chain links TRBV29-1 with TRBJ2-5; D remains ambiguous. CDR1 SQVTM and CDR2 ANQGSEA come from the germline V gene. This CDR3 contains 15 residues. With 6 bases removed from V and 3 bases from J, the gap between germline ends came to 20 bases. In nucleotides, the CDR3 is TGCAGCGTCCCTGCCCCGGGCGGCTGGGAAGAGACCCAGTACTTC. As protein: CSVPAPGGWEETQYF.

The chain links TRBV19 to TRBJ1-2; D remains unclear. This CDR3 comprises 13 residues. CDR1 LNHDA and CDR2 SQIVND come from the germline V gene (reference sequence). Trimming removed 3 bases from V and 7 bases from J, with 12 bases in between. DNA of the CDR3: TGTGCCAGTAGTATGATGGAGAGGCCTGGCTACACCTTC. Translation: CASSMMERPGYTF. Combining the CDR3 with reference TRBV19 and TRBJ1-2 gives the whole variable domain DGGITQSPKYLFRKEGQNVTLSCEQNLNHDAMYWYRQDPGQGLRLIYYSQIVNDFQKGDIAEGYSVSREKKESFPLTVTSAQKNPTAFYLCASSMMERPGYTFGSGTRLTVV.

The chain employs TRBV7-9 and TRBJ1-1; no firm D call. Trimming removed 6 bases at V and 1 base at J, with 9 bases between. The CDR3 consists of 13 residues. Germline CDR1 SEHNR, CDR2 FQNEAQ (reference sequence). CDR3 sequence: CASSGVSNTEAFF. CDR3 coding DNA: TGTGCCAGCAGTGGCGTTTCGAACACTGAAGCTTTCTTT.

The chain uses TRBV5-1 and TRBJ2-2, with 7 bases lining up with TRBD1. Germline V gene lookup returns CDR1 SGHRS and CDR2 YFSETQ. V lost 4 bases, J lost 2 bases, and 5 bases stayed unmatched. The CDR3 extends over 15 amino acids. The CDR3 loop is CASSLDRVNTGELFF. The CDR3, as DNA: TGCGCCAGCAGCCTCGACAGGGTAAACACCGGGGAGCTGTTTTTT.